This paragraph reports one T cell receptor beta chain. No antigen is known for it. TCRdb's table, derived via immunoSEQ multiplex PCR, lists solely in-frame clones and lacks some. Among about 3,500 clones listed, approximately 85% were seen once. Germline loops: CDR1 MDHEN, CDR2 SYDVKM. Trimming took off 5 bases at V and 6 bases at J, with 20 bases between the two ends. CDR3 length equals 16 residues. Healthy controls were blood donor buffy coats. The data originate from a study of STAT5B mutations in CD4+ large granular lymphocyte leukemia. Whole-study findings and limits: Approximately 25% of private leukemic clonotypes occurred rarely in other patients' non-leukemic repertoires. Higher CD4+ than CD8+ T-LGLL clonality might reflect small sample size. TRBV06-family usage was enriched in top patient clones (8/27) versus controls (2/35).

What was sequenced was CD4+ T cells from blood buffy coats. The source of this sequence is a human donor in good health. The rearrangement links TRBV28 to TRBJ2-1, with a tentative D call TRBD1 (5 bases). DNA of the CDR3: TGTGCCAGCAGTCCGAACACAGGACCCACTGGCAATGAGCAGTTCTTC. It codes for CASSPNTGPTGNEQFF.